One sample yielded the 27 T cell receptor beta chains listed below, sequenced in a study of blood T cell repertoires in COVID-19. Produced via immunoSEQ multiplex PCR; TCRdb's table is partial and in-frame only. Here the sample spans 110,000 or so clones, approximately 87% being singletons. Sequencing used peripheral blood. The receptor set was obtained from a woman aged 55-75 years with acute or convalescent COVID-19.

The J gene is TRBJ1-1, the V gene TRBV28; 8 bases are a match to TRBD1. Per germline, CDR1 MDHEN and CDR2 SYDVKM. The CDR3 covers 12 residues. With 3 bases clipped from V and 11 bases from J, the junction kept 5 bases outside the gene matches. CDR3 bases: TGTGCCAGCAGTTTCCAGGGACAGGAGGCTTTCTTT. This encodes CASSFQGQEAFF.

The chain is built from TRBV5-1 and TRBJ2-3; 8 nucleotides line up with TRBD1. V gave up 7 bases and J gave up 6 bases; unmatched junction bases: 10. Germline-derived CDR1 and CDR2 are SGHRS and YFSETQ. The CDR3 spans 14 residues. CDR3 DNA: TGCGCCAGCGGCGATACCCAGGGGGCTGATACGCAGTATTTT. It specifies CASGDTQGADTQYF.

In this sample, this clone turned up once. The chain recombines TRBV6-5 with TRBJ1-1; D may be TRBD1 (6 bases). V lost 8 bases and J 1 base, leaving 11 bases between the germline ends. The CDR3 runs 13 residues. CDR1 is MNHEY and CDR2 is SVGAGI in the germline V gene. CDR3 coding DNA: TGTGCCAGCCATAAACAGGGGAACACTGAAGCTTTCTTT. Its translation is CASHKQGNTEAFF.

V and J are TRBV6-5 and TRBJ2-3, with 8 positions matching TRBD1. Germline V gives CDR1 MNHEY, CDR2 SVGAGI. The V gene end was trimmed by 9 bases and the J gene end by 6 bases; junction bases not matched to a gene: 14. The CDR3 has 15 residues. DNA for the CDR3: TGTGCCAGTACCTTAGACAGGGGAGGACGGGATACGCAGTATTTT. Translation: CASTLDRGGRDTQYF.

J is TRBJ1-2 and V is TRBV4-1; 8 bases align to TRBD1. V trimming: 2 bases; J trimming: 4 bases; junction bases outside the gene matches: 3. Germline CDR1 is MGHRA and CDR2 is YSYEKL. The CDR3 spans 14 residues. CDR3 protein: CASSQTDRGYGYTF. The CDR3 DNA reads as TGCGCCAGCAGCCAAACTGACAGGGGCTATGGCTACACCTTC.

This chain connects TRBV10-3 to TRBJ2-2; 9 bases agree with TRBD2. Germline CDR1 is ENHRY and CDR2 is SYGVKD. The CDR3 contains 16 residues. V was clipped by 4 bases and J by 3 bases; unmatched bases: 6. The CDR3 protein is CAISVAGDEDTGELFF. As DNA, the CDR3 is TGTGCCATCAGTGTAGCGGGAGACGAGGACACCGGGGAGCTGTTTTTT.

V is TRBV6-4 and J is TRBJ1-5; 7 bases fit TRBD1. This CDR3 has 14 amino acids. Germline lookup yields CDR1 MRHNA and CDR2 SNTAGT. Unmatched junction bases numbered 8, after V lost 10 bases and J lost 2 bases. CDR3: CATTGAQCNQPQHF. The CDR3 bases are TGTGCCACCACAGGGGCGCAATGCAATCAGCCCCAGCATTTT.

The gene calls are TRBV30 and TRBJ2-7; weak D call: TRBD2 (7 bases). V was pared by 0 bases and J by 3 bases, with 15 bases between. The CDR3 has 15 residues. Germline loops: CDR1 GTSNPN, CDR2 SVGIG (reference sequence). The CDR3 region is CAWSVRAGAVYEQYF. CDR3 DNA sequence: TGTGCCTGGAGTGTAAGGGCGGGGGCCGTCTACGAGCAGTACTTC. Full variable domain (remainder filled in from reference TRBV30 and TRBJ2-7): SQTIHQWPATLVQPVGSPLSLECTVEGTSNPNLYWYRQAAGRGLQLLFYSVGIGQISSEVPQNLSASRPQDRQFILSSKKLLLSDSGFYLCAWSVRAGAVYEQYFGPGTRLTVT.

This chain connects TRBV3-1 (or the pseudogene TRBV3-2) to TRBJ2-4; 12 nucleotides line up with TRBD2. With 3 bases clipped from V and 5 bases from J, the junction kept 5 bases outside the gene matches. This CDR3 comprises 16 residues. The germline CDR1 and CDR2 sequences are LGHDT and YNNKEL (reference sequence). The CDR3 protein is CASSQVLAGGENIQYF. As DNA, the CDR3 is TGTGCCAGCAGCCAGGTCCTAGCGGGGGGGGAAAACATTCAGTACTTC.

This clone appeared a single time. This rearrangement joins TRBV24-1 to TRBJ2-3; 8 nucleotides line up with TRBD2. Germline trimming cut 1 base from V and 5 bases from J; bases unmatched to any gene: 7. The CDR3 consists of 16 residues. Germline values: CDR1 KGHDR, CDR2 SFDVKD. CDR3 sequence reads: CATSDFGGGNRDTQYF. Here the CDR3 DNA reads TGTGCCACCAGTGATTTCGGGGGGGGCAATAGAGATACGCAGTATTTT.

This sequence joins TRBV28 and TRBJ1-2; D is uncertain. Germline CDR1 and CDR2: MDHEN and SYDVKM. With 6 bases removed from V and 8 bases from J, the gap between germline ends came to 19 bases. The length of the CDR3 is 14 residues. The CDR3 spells CASRPGSRAGGYTF. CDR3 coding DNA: TGTGCCAGCAGACCGGGATCGCGGGCCGGGGGCTACACCTTC.

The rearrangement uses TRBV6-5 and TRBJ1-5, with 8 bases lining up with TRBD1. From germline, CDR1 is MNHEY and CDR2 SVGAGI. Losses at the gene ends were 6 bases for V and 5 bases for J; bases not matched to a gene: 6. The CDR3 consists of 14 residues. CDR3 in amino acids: CASSLDRGHQPQHF. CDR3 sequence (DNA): TGTGCCAGCAGCTTAGACAGGGGTCATCAGCCCCAGCATTTT.

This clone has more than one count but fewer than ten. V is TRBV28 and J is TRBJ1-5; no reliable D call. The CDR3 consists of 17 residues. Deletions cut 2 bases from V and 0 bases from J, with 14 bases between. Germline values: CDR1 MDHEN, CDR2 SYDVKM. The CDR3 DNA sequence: TGTGCCAGCAGTTTAATGGGCAGCTATTATAGCAATCAGCCCCAGCATTTT. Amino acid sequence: CASSLMGSYYSNQPQHF.

In DNA form, the CDR3 reads TGTGCCAGCAGCGCAGGCTCTGGAAACACCATATATTTT. Residues: CASSAGSGNTIYF. The rearrangement links TRBV28 to TRBJ1-3; D unclear. Germline CDR1 reads MDHEN; CDR2 reads SYDVKM. The CDR3 runs 13 residues. The V and J ends lost 6 bases and 0 bases respectively, with 6 bases between them. Complete variable domain (other parts from reference TRBV28 and TRBJ1-3): DVKVTQSSRYLVKRTGEKVFLECVQDMDHENMFWYRQDPGLGLRLIYFSYDVKMKEKGDIPEGYSVSREKKERFSLILESASTNQTSMYLCASSAGSGNTIYFGEGSWLTVV.

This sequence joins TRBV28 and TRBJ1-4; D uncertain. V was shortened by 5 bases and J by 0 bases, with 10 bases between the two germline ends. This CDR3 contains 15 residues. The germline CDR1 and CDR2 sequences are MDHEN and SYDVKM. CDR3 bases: TGTGCCAGCAGTCCCCCCCGGGCAACTAATGAAAAACTGTTTTTT. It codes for CASSPPRATNEKLFF.

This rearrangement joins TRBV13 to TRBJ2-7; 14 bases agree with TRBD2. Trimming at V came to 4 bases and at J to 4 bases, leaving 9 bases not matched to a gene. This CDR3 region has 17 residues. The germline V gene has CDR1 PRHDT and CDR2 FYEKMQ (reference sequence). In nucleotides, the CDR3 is TGTGCCAGCAGCTCAGCCGGGACTAGCGGGAGTGAGTACGAGCAGTACTTC. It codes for CASSSAGTSGSEYEQYF.

The CDR3 coding sequence is TGTGCCAGCTCACCAAGGTCGGGTAATGAAAAACTGTTTTTT. It yields the protein CASSPRSGNEKLFF. The chain has TRBV18 and TRBJ1-4; the D is unclear. V was clipped by 2 bases and J by 4 bases, with 8 bases between them. Germline V lookup: CDR1 KGHSH, CDR2 LQKENI. This CDR3 contains 14 residues.

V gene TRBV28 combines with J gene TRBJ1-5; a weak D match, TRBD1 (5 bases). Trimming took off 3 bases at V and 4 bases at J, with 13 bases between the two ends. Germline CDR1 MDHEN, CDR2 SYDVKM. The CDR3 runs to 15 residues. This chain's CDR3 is CASSFQGMGNQPQHF. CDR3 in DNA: TGTGCCAGCAGTTTTCAGGGTATGGGGAATCAGCCCCAGCATTTT.

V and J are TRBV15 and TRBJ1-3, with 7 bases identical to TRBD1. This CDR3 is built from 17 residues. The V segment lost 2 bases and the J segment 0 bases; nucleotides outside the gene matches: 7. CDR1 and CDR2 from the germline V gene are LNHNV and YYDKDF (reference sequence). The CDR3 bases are TGTGCCACCAGCAGACTGACAGGGATCAGCTCTGGAAACACCATATATTTT. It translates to CATSRLTGISSGNTIYF.

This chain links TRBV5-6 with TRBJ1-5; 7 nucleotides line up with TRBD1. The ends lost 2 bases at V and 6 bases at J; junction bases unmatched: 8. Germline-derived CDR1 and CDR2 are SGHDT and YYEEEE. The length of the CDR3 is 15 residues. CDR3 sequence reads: CASSLGGRSSQPQHF. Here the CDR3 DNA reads TGTGCCAGCAGCTTAGGGGGCAGGTCGAGTCAGCCCCAGCATTTT.

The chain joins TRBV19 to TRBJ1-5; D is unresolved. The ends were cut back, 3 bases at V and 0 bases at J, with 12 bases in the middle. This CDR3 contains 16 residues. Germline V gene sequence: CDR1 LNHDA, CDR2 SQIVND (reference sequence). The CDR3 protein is CASSMADTYSNQPQHF. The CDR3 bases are TGTGCCAGTAGTATGGCCGACACTTATAGCAATCAGCCCCAGCATTTT.

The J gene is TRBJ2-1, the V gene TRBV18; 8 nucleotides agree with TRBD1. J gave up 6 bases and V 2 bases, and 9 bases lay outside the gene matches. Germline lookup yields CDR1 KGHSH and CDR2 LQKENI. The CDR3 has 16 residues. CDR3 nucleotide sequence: TGTGCCAGCTCACCATCGTCTTCTGGGACAGGCAATGAGCAGTTCTTC. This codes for CASSPSSSGTGNEQFF.

CDR3 nucleotide sequence: TGTGCCAGCAGTTTAGTCGGGAGTTACGAGCAGTACTTC. This codes for CASSLVGSYEQYF. The chain employs TRBV27 and TRBJ2-7; possible D gene TRBD2, 6 bases. V was shortened by 2 bases and J by 4 bases, with 9 bases between the two germline ends. The CDR3 covers 13 residues. Germline CDR1 MNHEY, CDR2 SMNVEV (reference sequence).

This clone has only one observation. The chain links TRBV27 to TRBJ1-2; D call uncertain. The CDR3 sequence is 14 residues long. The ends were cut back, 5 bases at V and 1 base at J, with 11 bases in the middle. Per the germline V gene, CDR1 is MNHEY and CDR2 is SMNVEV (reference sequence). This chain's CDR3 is CASSPRGFNYGYTF. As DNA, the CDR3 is TGTGCCAGCAGTCCGCGAGGGTTTAACTATGGCTACACCTTC.

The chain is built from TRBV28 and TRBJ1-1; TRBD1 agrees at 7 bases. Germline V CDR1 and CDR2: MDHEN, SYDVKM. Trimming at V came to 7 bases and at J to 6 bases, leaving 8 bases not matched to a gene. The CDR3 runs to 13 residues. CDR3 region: CASTVQGLAEAFF. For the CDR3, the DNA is TGTGCCAGCACCGTACAGGGGTTGGCTGAAGCTTTCTTT. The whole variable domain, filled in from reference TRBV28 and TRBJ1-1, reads DVKVTQSSRYLVKRTGEKVFLECVQDMDHENMFWYRQDPGLGLRLIYFSYDVKMKEKGDIPEGYSVSREKKERFSLILESASTNQTSMYLCASTVQGLAEAFFGQGTRLTVV.

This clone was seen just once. The CDR3 region is CASSPDYYEQYF. CDR3 DNA: TGTGCCAGTAGTCCGGACTACTACGAGCAGTACTTC. The genes are TRBV19 and TRBJ2-7; possible D gene TRBD2, 6 bases. Germline CDR1 is LNHDA and CDR2 is SQIVND (reference sequence). The CDR3 sequence is 12 residues long. Trimming took off 5 bases at V and 3 bases at J, with 8 bases between the two ends.

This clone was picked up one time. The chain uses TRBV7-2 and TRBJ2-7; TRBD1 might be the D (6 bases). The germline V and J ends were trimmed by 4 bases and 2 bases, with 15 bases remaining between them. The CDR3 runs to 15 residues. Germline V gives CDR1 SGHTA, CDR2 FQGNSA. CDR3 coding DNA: TGTGCCAGCAGCTCGCTCACAGGGAGTCCCTACGAGCAGTACTTC. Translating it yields CASSSLTGSPYEQYF.